The 25 T cell receptor beta chains reported below all come from one sample, sequenced in a study of blood T cell repertoires in COVID-19. Some clones are missing from TCRdb's copy, which holds only in-frame ones; the method was immunoSEQ multiplex PCR. The table lists hundreds of thousands of clones, approximately 87% of them singletons, with 1.5% to 2.5% in the top ten. The material sequenced was PBMCs or T cells enriched from blood (not recorded which). Receptor source: a middle-aged man in a cohort exposed to, infected with or recovered from COVID-19 (not recorded which).

The chain links TRBV3-1 (or the pseudogene TRBV3-2) to TRBJ2-5; D gene unclear. Germline assignment: CDR1 LGHDT and CDR2 YNNKEL (reference sequence). The V end was cut by 5 bases, the J end by 6 bases, with 13 bases between. This CDR3 spans 13 amino acids. The CDR3 region is CASSTGVGKTQYF. DNA for the CDR3: TGTGCCAGCAGCACTGGAGTTGGAAAGACCCAGTACTTC.

The CDR3 coding sequence is TGTGCCAGCAGCCCTCAAACCGGTCGCGTCAATGAGCAGTTCTTC. This encodes CASSPQTGRVNEQFF. The chain has TRBV14 and TRBJ2-1; D not resolved. CDR1 is SGHDN, CDR2 FVKESK, per germline. The V gene lost 4 bases and the J gene lost 6 bases, with 16 bases spanning the gap. The CDR3 extends over 15 amino acids.

The chain links TRBV2 to TRBJ1-4; D is unresolved. CDR3 length equals 13 residues. Germline CDR1 is SNHLY and CDR2 is FYNNEI. Trimming removed 7 bases from V and 0 bases from J, with 6 bases in between. CDR3 nucleotide sequence: TGTGCCAGCAAGACAACAACTAATGAAAAACTGTTTTTT. This codes for CASKTTTNEKLFF.

This chain links TRBV7-3 with TRBJ2-3; 7 positions match TRBD1. The CDR3 spans 16 residues. CDR1 and CDR2 from the germline V gene are SGHTA and FQGTGA. Unmatched junction bases numbered 5, after V lost 2 bases and J lost 0 bases. CDR3 sequence: CASSLQGEPSTDTQYF. The CDR3 DNA follows: TGTGCCAGCAGCTTACAGGGGGAGCCTAGCACAGATACGCAGTATTTT. Drawing the rest from reference TRBV7-3 and TRBJ2-3, the complete variable domain is GAGVSQTPSNKVTEKGKYVELRCDPISGHTALYWYRQSLGQGPEFLIYFQGTGAADDSGLPNDRFFAVRPEGSVSTLKIQRTERGDSAVYLCASSLQGEPSTDTQYFGPGTRLTVL.

The chain employs TRBV10-1 and TRBJ2-1; D may be TRBD2 (6 bases). Trimming took 6 bases from V and 3 from J, leaving 18 bases between them. Germline CDR1 and CDR2: WNHNN and SYGVQD (reference sequence). This CDR3 region has 16 residues. CDR3 sequence reads: CASSRGAGGNYNEQFF. The DNA of the CDR3 is TGCGCCAGCAGCCGGGGAGCGGGCGGGAACTACAATGAGCAGTTCTTC.

The chain recombines TRBV27 with TRBJ2-2, with 8 bases fitting TRBD1. Germline CDR1 is MNHEY and CDR2 is SMNVEV (reference sequence). This CDR3 has 15 amino acids. Losses at the gene ends were 5 bases for V and 5 bases for J; bases not matched to a gene: 7. This CDR3 reads CASSPLTGGTGELFF. CDR3 coding DNA: TGTGCCAGCAGTCCCCTAACAGGGGGGACCGGGGAGCTGTTTTTT.

V gene TRBV5-5 combines with J gene TRBJ1-1; D is unclear. Trimming removed 4 bases at V and 7 bases at J, with 17 bases between. The length of the CDR3 is 14 residues. The germline CDR1 and CDR2 sequences are SGHKS and YYEKEE (reference sequence). CDR3 loop: CASSQPGGLVEAFF. CDR3 bases: TGTGCCAGCAGCCAGCCTGGCGGGCTGGTTGAAGCTTTCTTT.

Remarks on this clone: The identical CDR3 is also encoded by other nucleotide sequences in the sample. CDR3 coding DNA: TGTGCCAGCAGGGGACAGGGCTATAATTCACCCCTCCACTTT. This gives the protein CASRGQGYNSPLHF. This sequence joins TRBV25-1 and TRBJ1-6; 9 bases are shared with TRBD1. Germline-derived CDR1 and CDR2 are MGHDK and SYGVNS. Germline trimming cut 6 bases from V and 3 bases from J; bases unmatched to any gene: 0. CDR3 length equals 14 residues.

The J gene is TRBJ1-1, the V gene TRBV6-1; the match to TRBD1 covers 11 bases. The germline V gene has CDR1 MNHNS and CDR2 SASEGT. This CDR3 is 16 amino acids long. V was clipped by 4 bases and J by 1 base; unmatched bases: 5. The CDR3 loop reads CASSGDRGIRNTEAFF. CDR3 sequence (DNA): TGTGCCAGCAGTGGGGACAGGGGGATTAGGAACACTGAAGCTTTCTTT.

J is TRBJ1-3 and V is TRBV7-9, with TRBD1 identical over 7 bases. Germline assignment: CDR1 SEHNR and CDR2 FQNEAQ (reference sequence). This CDR3 has 15 amino acids. V was pared by 2 bases and J by 8 bases, with 9 bases of the junction left unmatched. The CDR3 here is CASSLQGVMKDTIYF. DNA for the CDR3: TGTGCCAGCAGCTTACAGGGGGTCATGAAAGACACCATATATTTT.

The chain combines TRBV27 with TRBJ2-2, with D possibly being TRBD2 (5 bases). Per the germline V gene, CDR1 is MNHEY and CDR2 is SMNVEV (reference sequence). V was cut by 6 bases and J by 0 bases, with 17 bases left in between. The CDR3 length is 17 residues. The CDR3 sequence: CASSFTVRVANTGELFF. CDR3 in DNA: TGTGCCAGCAGCTTCACTGTGAGGGTAGCGAACACCGGGGAGCTGTTTTTT.

The V gene is TRBV7-3, the J gene TRBJ1-1; D may be TRBD1 (6 bases). Germline assignment: CDR1 SGHTA and CDR2 FQGTGA. The CDR3 is 17 amino acids. The germline V and J ends were trimmed by 0 bases and 3 bases, with 17 bases remaining between them. This CDR3 is CASSLTPRTAPYTEAFF. CDR3 bases: TGTGCCAGCAGCTTAACCCCTCGGACAGCTCCTTACACTGAAGCTTTCTTT.

This clone was counted a single time. The J gene is TRBJ2-7, the V gene TRBV7-6; 7 bases align to TRBD2. V shed 0 bases, J shed 0 bases, and the junction held 2 bases outside the gene matches. CDR3 length: 15 amino acids. The germline V gene has CDR1 SGHVS and CDR2 FNYEAQ. CDR3 residues: CASSLAGGSSYEQYF. For the CDR3, the DNA is TGTGCCAGCAGCTTAGCGGGAGGGAGCTCCTACGAGCAGTACTTC.

The chain is built from TRBV7-8 and TRBJ2-7; 8 bases map to TRBD2. The germline gives CDR1 SGHVS, CDR2 FQNEAQ. The V and J ends lost 3 bases and 0 bases, in that order; junction bases with no gene match: 4. The CDR3 is made up of 15 amino acids. In DNA, the CDR3 is TGTGCCAGCAGCTTGGGACTAGGAAGCTCCTACGAGCAGTACTTC. Translation: CASSLGLGSSYEQYF.

This clone was seen a few times. This chain joins TRBV2 and TRBJ1-1; possible D gene TRBD1, 6 bases. The CDR3 is 15 amino acids. From germline, CDR1 is SNHLY and CDR2 FYNNEI. The V end was cut by 6 bases, the J end by 11 bases, with 25 bases between. DNA of the CDR3: TGTGCCAGCAGCCCCTCGGACAGTGGATTTACCCCTGCTTTCTTT. Protein product: CASSPSDSGFTPAFF.

The chain uses TRBV2 and TRBJ1-2; D is unclear. The ends were cut back, 6 bases at V and 0 bases at J, with 14 bases in the middle. Germline V gene sequence: CDR1 SNHLY, CDR2 FYNNEI. The CDR3 consists of 15 residues. This CDR3 reads CASSGGRIPNYGYTF. The CDR3 DNA is TGTGCCAGCAGCGGAGGTCGTATACCTAACTATGGCTACACCTTC.

The chain joins TRBV6-4 to TRBJ2-2; D remains unclear. Trimming removed 6 bases from V and 0 bases from J, with 8 bases in between. Per germline, CDR1 MRHNA and CDR2 SNTAGT. This CDR3 region has 14 residues. The CDR3 sequence is CASSQVPNTGELFF. CDR3 sequence (DNA): TGTGCCAGCAGCCAGGTCCCGAACACCGGGGAGCTGTTTTTT.

V usage is TRBV12-5 and J usage is TRBJ2-1; 10 bases map to TRBD2. CDR3 length equals 15 residues. Germline V gene sequence: CDR1 LGHNT, CDR2 FRNRAP. J gave up 7 bases and V 3 bases, and 6 bases lay outside the gene matches. The CDR3 DNA sequence: TGTGCTAGTGGTTTTTCGGCTAGCGGGAGTAATGAGCAGTTCTTC. It codes for CASGFSASGSNEQFF.

J is TRBJ1-1 and V is TRBV18; D is uncertain. This CDR3 comprises 14 residues. With 8 bases removed from V and 1 base from J, the gap between germline ends came to 14 bases. Germline assignment: CDR1 KGHSH and CDR2 LQKENI. DNA for the CDR3: TGTGCCAGCCACCAAACGCGGGAGAACACTGAAGCTTTCTTT. Translation: CASHQTRENTEAFF.

This clone was detected once. The V gene is TRBV10-1, the J gene TRBJ2-7; TRBD2 matches 8 bases. The V gene end was trimmed by 7 bases and the J gene end by 1 base; junction bases not matched to a gene: 9. This CDR3 has 15 amino acids. Germline CDR1 WNHNN, CDR2 SYGVQD (reference sequence). The CDR3 loop reads CASTPGASGSYEQYF. In nucleotides, the CDR3 is TGCGCCAGCACCCCAGGGGCTAGCGGGTCCTACGAGCAGTACTTC.

In its sample, this clone was seen a few times. This sequence joins TRBV5-6 and TRBJ2-7; 9 bases are shared with TRBD1. Germline V CDR1 and CDR2: SGHDT, YYEEEE. Trimming took 2 bases from V and 3 from J; bases not matched to a gene: 6. The CDR3 is 15 residues long. The CDR3 here is CASSFRTGAVYEQYF. DNA of the CDR3: TGTGCCAGCAGCTTCCGGACAGGGGCCGTCTACGAGCAGTACTTC. Together with reference TRBV5-6 and TRBJ2-7, the CDR3 gives the full variable domain: DAGVTQSPTHLIKTRGQQVTLRCSPKSGHDTVSWYQQALGQGPQFIFQYYEEEERQRGNFPDRFSGHQFPNYSSELNVNALLLGDSALYLCASSFRTGAVYEQYFGPGTRLTVT.

V usage is TRBV4-1 and J usage is TRBJ1-1; D is unclear. CDR1 is MGHRA and CDR2 is YSYEKL in the germline V gene. Trimming pared 1 base from V and 1 base from J, leaving 10 bases between. The CDR3 spans 15 residues. CDR3 DNA: TGCGCCAGCAGCCAAGTTTTGTGGCCGAACACTGAAGCTTTCTTT. Its protein product is CASSQVLWPNTEAFF.

The rearrangement uses TRBV25-1 and TRBJ2-7; D not resolved. The CDR3 is made up of 12 amino acids. Trimming cost V 4 bases and J 4 bases, with 8 bases left between them. Per the germline V gene, CDR1 is MGHDK and CDR2 is SYGVNS. For the CDR3, the DNA is TGTGCCAGCAGTGTTCATTTTTACGAGCAGTACTTC. Translated, it gives CASSVHFYEQYF.

The chain uses TRBV3-1 (or the pseudogene TRBV3-2) and TRBJ1-6, with a tentative D call TRBD1 (6 bases). This CDR3 is built from 14 residues. CDR1 is LGHDT, CDR2 YNNKEL, per germline (reference sequence). V dropped 7 bases and J dropped 7 bases, with 14 bases sitting between them. The CDR3 reads CASTSGQLNSPLHF. The CDR3 DNA sequence: TGTGCCAGCACCTCCGGACAGCTGAATTCACCCCTCCACTTT.

For the CDR3, the DNA is TGTGCCAGCAGCCTAAATCAACTGACAGGGACCTATAATTCACCCCTCCACTTT. Protein product: CASSLNQLTGTYNSPLHF. The gene calls are TRBV7-9 and TRBJ1-6; TRBD1 matches at 7 bases. Germline V gene sequence: CDR1 SEHNR, CDR2 FQNEAQ (reference sequence). The CDR3 covers 18 residues. The junction had 12 bases not matched to a gene; V was cut back by 5 bases and J by 2 bases.